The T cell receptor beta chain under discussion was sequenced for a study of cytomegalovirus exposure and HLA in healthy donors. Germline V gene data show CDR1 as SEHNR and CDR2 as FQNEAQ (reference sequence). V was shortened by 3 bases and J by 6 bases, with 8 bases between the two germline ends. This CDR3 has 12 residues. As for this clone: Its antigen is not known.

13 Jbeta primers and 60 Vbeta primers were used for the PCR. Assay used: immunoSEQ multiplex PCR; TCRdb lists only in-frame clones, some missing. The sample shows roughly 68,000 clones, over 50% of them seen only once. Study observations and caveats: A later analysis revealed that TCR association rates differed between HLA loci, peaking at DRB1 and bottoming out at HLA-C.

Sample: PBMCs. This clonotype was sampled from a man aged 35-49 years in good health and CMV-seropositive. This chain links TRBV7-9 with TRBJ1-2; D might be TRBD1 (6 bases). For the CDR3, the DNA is TGTGCCAGCAGCTTTGGGGGCGATGGCTACACCTTC. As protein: CASSFGGDGYTF.